These 14 T cell receptor beta chains were sequenced from one sample in a study of identical twins. Each CDR3 protein gets one entry after TCRdb re-called the 5' RACE reads with MiXCR. Of approximately 410,000 distinct CDR3 sequences listed, approximately 18% are singletons. The sequenced sample consisted of naive T cells sorted from blood. The source is a man aged 50-60 years in good health.

The chain couples TRBV9 to TRBJ2-5, with D possibly being TRBD2 (5 bases). The CDR3 contains 14 residues. Germline CDR1 reads SGDLS; CDR2 reads YYNGEE. Trimming shortened V by 5 bases and J by 2 bases, and 13 bases separated the two germline ends. The DNA for the CDR3 is TGTGCCAGCAGTGCCTCGGGGTTACAAGAGACCCAGTACTTC. Amino acids: CASSASGLQETQYF.

The V call is TRBV27, the J call TRBJ2-1, with D unclear. The CDR3 spans 11 residues. The V gene's germline CDR1 is MNHEY and CDR2 SMNVEV (reference sequence). The V end was cut by 4 bases, the J end by 8 bases, with 6 bases between. The CDR3 spells CASSYLYEQFF. For the CDR3, the DNA is TGTGCCAGCAGTTACTTGTATGAGCAGTTCTTC.

This clonotype was seen at least ten times. The chain has TRBV6-5 and TRBJ2-2, with D perhaps TRBD2 (7 bases). Germline values: CDR1 MNHEY, CDR2 SVGAGI. V was clipped by 2 bases and J by 2 bases, with 18 bases between them. The CDR3 spans 18 residues. CDR3 sequence (DNA): TGTGCCAGCAGTTACATCCCCCGGGGGGCGCCCAACACCGGGGAGCTGTTTTTT. It codes for CASSYIPRGAPNTGELFF.

The chain joins TRBV7-2 to TRBJ2-5; weak D call: TRBD2 (5 bases). Deletions cut 5 bases from V and 10 bases from J, with 23 bases between. Looked up from germline, CDR1 is SGHTA and CDR2 is FQGNSA. This CDR3 comprises 15 residues. The chain's CDR3 is CASSLGSVPNEVQYF. The CDR3 nucleotides are TGTGCCAGCAGCCTCGGTAGCGTCCCCAATGAGGTCCAGTACTTC. The full variable domain, completed using reference TRBV7-2 and TRBJ2-5, is GAGVSQSPSNKVTEKGKDVELRCDPISGHTALYWYRQSLGQGLEFLIYFQGNSAPDKSGLPSDRFSAERTGGSVSTLTIQRTQQEDSAVYLCASSLGSVPNEVQYFGPGTRLLVL.

This rearrangement joins TRBV6-2 or TRBV6-3 to TRBJ2-7; D ambiguous. CDR1 MNHEY and CDR2 SVGEGT come from the germline V gene. This CDR3 has 12 amino acids. The V gene lost 6 bases and the J gene lost 6 bases, with 12 bases spanning the gap. The CDR3 sequence: CASSGGPSEQYF. DNA for the CDR3: TGTGCCAGCAGCGGTGGACCTAGCGAGCAGTACTTC.

This clonotype has more than one count but fewer than ten. V is TRBV9 and J is TRBJ2-7; no firm D call. Germline loops: CDR1 SGDLS, CDR2 YYNGEE. V was trimmed by 0 bases and J by 1 base, leaving 8 bases between them. The CDR3 is 14 residues long. CDR3 bases: TGTGCCAGCAGCGTAGAACCCATTTCCTACGAGCAGTACTTC. It translates to CASSVEPISYEQYF.

The rearrangement uses TRBV2 and TRBJ2-5; 10 nucleotides align to TRBD2. Trimming cost V 8 bases and J 5 bases; bases outside gene matches: 8. CDR1 is SNHLY and CDR2 is FYNNEI in the germline V gene. The CDR3 contains 14 residues. CDR3 region: CASQDLAGVETQYF. CDR3 DNA sequence: TGTGCCAGCCAAGATCTAGCGGGGGTTGAGACCCAGTACTTC.

This clonotype has more than one count but fewer than ten. The gene calls are TRBV20-1 and TRBJ2-7, with 8 bases that match TRBD2. The CDR3 runs 14 residues. Trimming at V came to 1 base and at J to 6 bases, leaving 8 bases not matched to a gene. CDR1 is DFQATT, CDR2 SNEGSKA, per germline (reference sequence). The CDR3 region is CSARAGGPLSEQYF. The CDR3, as DNA: TGCAGTGCTAGAGCGGGAGGGCCACTCTCCGAGCAGTACTTC.

This clonotype occurred many times. The V gene is TRBV11-3, the J gene TRBJ2-1; the D is unclear. The germline gives CDR1 SGHNT, CDR2 YENEEA. The V gene lost 0 bases and the J gene lost 0 bases, with 3 bases spanning the gap. This CDR3 contains 14 residues. The CDR3 region is CASSLESSYNEQFF. The CDR3 DNA follows: TGTGCCAGCAGCTTAGAGAGCTCCTACAATGAGCAGTTCTTC.

This clonotype was counted at least ten times. This sequence joins TRBV6-2 or TRBV6-3 and TRBJ1-5; the match to TRBD1 covers 7 bases. Germline V gene data show CDR1 as MNHEY and CDR2 as SVGEGT. The J segment lost 0 bases and the V segment lost 6 bases, leaving 2 bases of the junction unmatched. The CDR3 totals 14 residues. Here the CDR3 DNA reads TGTGCCAGCAGCTACAGGGGTAGCAATCAGCCCCAGCATTTT. Amino acids: CASSYRGSNQPQHF.

The chain uses TRBV27 and TRBJ2-1; possibly TRBD2 for D (6 bases). The CDR3 totals 17 residues. Germline assignment: CDR1 MNHEY and CDR2 SMNVEV (reference sequence). V dropped 5 bases and J dropped 0 bases, with 17 bases sitting between them. Here the CDR3 DNA reads TGTGCCAGCAGTACCGGGACTTCCGTACACTCCTACAATGAGCAGTTCTTC. It encodes CASSTGTSVHSYNEQFF.

The chain carries TRBV29-1 and TRBJ2-2; 9 nucleotides agree with TRBD2. The CDR3 length is 16 residues. Looked up from germline, CDR1 is SQVTM and CDR2 is ANQGSEA. The ends lost 5 bases at V and 2 bases at J; junction bases unmatched: 9. The CDR3 loop reads CSVTLAGPSNTGELFF. The DNA of the CDR3 is TGCAGCGTTACTCTAGCGGGGCCCTCTAACACCGGGGAGCTGTTTTTT.

This clonotype was observed a few times. The chain carries TRBV5-6 and TRBJ1-2; unclear D gene. Trimming left V 4 bases short and J 4 bases short, with 11 bases between. The CDR3 is 13 amino acids. The germline gives CDR1 SGHDT, CDR2 YYEEEE. In DNA, the CDR3 is TGTGCCAGCAGCCGAGACCGGATCTATGGCTACACCTTC. Residues: CASSRDRIYGYTF.

There are a few counts of this clonotype. The chain recombines TRBV10-3 with TRBJ2-3; 9 bases map to TRBD2. The germline V gene encodes CDR1 ENHRY and CDR2 SYGVKD. V shed 5 bases, J shed 4 bases, and the junction held 7 bases outside the gene matches. The CDR3 sequence is 15 residues long. CDR3 amino acids: CAISLAGDRADTQYF. CDR3 nucleotide sequence: TGTGCCATCAGTTTAGCGGGAGATCGGGCAGATACGCAGTATTTT.